These 20 T cell receptor beta chains were sequenced from one sample in a study of regulatory T cells in long-lasting Graves disease. In building TCR beta libraries, iRepertoire HTBI primers were used together with Arm-PCR of CDR3 regions. Using its own MiXCR run on the multiplex PCR reads, TCRdb lists one record per CDR3 protein. The data show approximately 400,000 distinct CDR3 sequences, about 16% seen once. Regarding time point: newly diagnosed GD, antithyroid drugs for less than 3 months. Isolated PBMC RNA provided the starting material for the TCR library. Sequenced material: peripheral blood mononuclear cells (PBMCs), taken at new diagnosis, from a patient treated with antithyroid drugs. Receptors were obtained from a female donor with Graves disease.

This clonotype showed up many times. The genes are TRBV5-1 and TRBJ1-1; D gene unclear. CDR1 is SGHRS, CDR2 YFSETQ, per germline. Trimming pared 2 bases from V and 4 bases from J, leaving 9 bases between. This CDR3 region has 13 residues. The CDR3 nucleotides are TGCGCCAGCAGCTTCGGGGAGGCCACTGAAGCTTTCTTT. Translated: CASSFGEATEAFF.

The J gene is TRBJ2-7, the V gene TRBV28; TRBD2 might be the D (5 bases). The CDR3 spans 15 residues. Trimming took off 3 bases at V and 7 bases at J, with 19 bases between the two ends. Germline CDR1 reads MDHEN; CDR2 reads SYDVKM. The CDR3 region has the DNA TGTGCCAGCAGTTTGCCGGGAAGCTCCTACAATGAGCAGTACTTC. Residues: CASSLPGSSYNEQYF.

The sample holds many counts of this clonotype. The chain joins TRBV24-1 to TRBJ2-1, with D unresolved. V gave up 3 bases and J gave up 7 bases, with 6 bases separating them. CDR1 is KGHDR, CDR2 SFDVKD, per germline. This CDR3 comprises 12 residues. The DNA of the CDR3 is TGTGCCACCAGTGATGAGGAGAATGAGCAGTTCTTC. Its protein is CATSDEENEQFF.

This clonotype was seen a handful of times. The V call is TRBV2, the J call TRBJ1-1; 10 positions agree with TRBD1. V was clipped by 6 bases and J by 5 bases; unmatched bases: 6. The CDR3 consists of 14 residues. Germline CDR1 and CDR2: SNHLY and FYNNEI. Here the CDR3 DNA reads TGTGCCAGCAGGGACAGGGGGGGTGGGACTGAAGCTTTCTTT. It specifies CASRDRGGGTEAFF.

This clonotype was seen at least ten times. The J gene is TRBJ2-3, the V gene TRBV6-5; D gene unclear. The V end lost 0 bases, the J end lost 2 bases, and 12 bases lay between the germline ends. Per germline, CDR1 MNHEY and CDR2 SVGAGI. CDR3 length equals 16 residues. The CDR3 DNA reads TGTGCCAGCAGTTACTCGGGCACTCCCCACACAGATACGCAGTATTTT. Protein sequence: CASSYSGTPHTDTQYF.

A few counts support this clonotype. A read error is possible here, since a much larger clone lies one base away. V usage is TRBV3-1 and J usage is TRBJ2-7; 8 nucleotides align to TRBD2. CDR1 LGHDT and CDR2 YNNKEL come from the germline V gene (reference sequence). The CDR3 covers 15 residues. In DNA form, the CDR3 reads TGTGCCAGCGGCCAAGAATTGACTAGCGTGCGCGAGCAGTACTTC. It specifies CASGQELTSVREQYF.

The table lists this clonotype with many counts. The chain recombines TRBV5-1 with TRBJ1-5; the D is unclear. Trimming stripped 0 bases from V and 0 bases from J, with 10 bases between. Germline V gene lookup returns CDR1 SGHRS and CDR2 YFSETQ. The CDR3 extends over 16 amino acids. CDR3: CASSLGADNSNQPQHF. The CDR3 nucleotides read TGCGCCAGCAGCTTGGGGGCAGATAATAGCAATCAGCCCCAGCATTTT.

There are many counts of this clonotype. The rearrangement uses TRBV7-2 and TRBJ2-7; possibly TRBD1 or TRBD2 for D (5 bases each). In germline, CDR1 is SGHTA, CDR2 FQGNSA. This CDR3 is built from 15 residues. V lost 6 bases and J 2 bases, leaving 17 bases between the germline ends. The CDR3 DNA reads as TGTGCCAGCAGTTCCCGGGCCCCGGGGCCCTACGAGCAGTACTTC. It encodes CASSSRAPGPYEQYF.

This clonotype has a count of ten or more. The chain combines TRBV6-1 with TRBJ2-1; 10 nucleotides agree with TRBD2. With V trimmed by 6 bases and J by 2 bases, 10 bases remained unmatched. The CDR3 loop spans 17 amino acids. Per germline, CDR1 MNHNS and CDR2 SASEGT. DNA for the CDR3: TGTGCCAGCAGGGCTAGCGGGGGTGCTTTTACCTACAATGAGCAGTTCTTC. Protein sequence: CASRASGGAFTYNEQFF.

The V and J genes are TRBV15 and TRBJ2-2; 10 positions match TRBD2. Germline CDR1 reads LNHNV; CDR2 reads YYDKDF (reference sequence). The trim removed 5 bases at V and 7 bases at J, leaving 4 bases unmatched. The CDR3 extends over 14 amino acids. CDR3 in DNA: TGTGCCACCAGCCTAGCGGGAGCCGGCGGGGAGCTGTTTTTT. Translating it yields CATSLAGAGGELFF.

Many counts were recorded for this clonotype. The rearrangement joins TRBV27 to TRBJ2-7; possibly TRBD2 for D (5 bases). V was cut by 5 bases and J by 1 base, with 15 bases left in between. Germline V CDR1 and CDR2: MNHEY, SMNVEV (reference sequence). The CDR3 has 15 residues. The CDR3, as DNA: TGTGCCAGCAGTCTCAGGTCGGAGGAGTCCTACGAGCAGTACTTC. Translating gives CASSLRSEESYEQYF.

Comment on this clonotype: Since a far larger clone is one base different, this is likely a read error. V and J are TRBV7-3 and TRBJ2-3, with D perhaps TRBD2 (6 bases). Germline V gene data show CDR1 as SGHTA and CDR2 as FQGTGA. CDR3 length equals 15 residues. The CDR3 reads CASSQDAGLTGTQYF. The DNA of the CDR3 is TGCGCCAGCAGCCAAGACGCGGGGCTAACAGGTACGCAGTATTTT.

This clonotype appeared a single time. The CDR3 DNA reads TGTGCCAGCAGCCTGTGGGGGACAGTGGATCAGCCCCAGCATTTT. This gives the protein CASSLWGTVDQPQHF. The chain uses TRBV7-2 and TRBJ1-5; 7 positions agree with TRBD1. The CDR3 has 15 residues. Germline V gene data show CDR1 as SGHTA and CDR2 as FQGNSA. The V gene end was trimmed by 5 bases and the J gene end by 5 bases; junction bases not matched to a gene: 9.

This clonotype was observed at least ten times. This chain links TRBV3-1 with TRBJ2-2; D is uncertain. V was trimmed by 2 bases and J by 6 bases, leaving 10 bases between them. Germline assignment: CDR1 LGHDT and CDR2 YNNKEL (reference sequence). The CDR3 extends over 14 amino acids. The chain's CDR3 is CASSQTLLAGELFF. The CDR3, as DNA: TGTGCCAGCAGCCAAACGCTACTGGCCGGGGAGCTGTTTTTT.

Concerning this clonotype itself: This may arise from a read error, as a much more abundant clone is one base away. The V call is TRBV5-5, the J call TRBJ2-7, with 8 bases aligning to TRBD1. CDR1 and CDR2 from the germline V gene are SGHKS and YYEKEE (reference sequence). CDR3 length: 16 residues. J was trimmed by 5 bases and V by 4 bases; bases with no gene match: 14. This chain's CDR3 is CASSLLAGTGSHEQYF. The CDR3 DNA is TGTGCCAGCAGCCTCCTCGCGGGGACAGGTTCCCACGAGCAGTACTTC.

This clonotype has a count of ten or more. The chain recombines TRBV7-8 with TRBJ2-5, with 7 nucleotides matching TRBD1. Germline-derived CDR1 and CDR2 are SGHVS and FQNEAQ. The CDR3 spans 15 residues. Trimming removed 5 bases from V and 2 bases from J; junction bases left unmatched: 8. CDR3 residues: CASSARPGQQETQYF. DNA of the CDR3: TGTGCCAGCAGCGCCCGTCCGGGACAGCAAGAGACCCAGTACTTC.

Comments on this clonotype: This probably arose from a read error, given a far larger clone one base away. The rearrangement joins TRBV6-1 to TRBJ1-2, with 7 positions matching TRBD1. Germline V gene lookup returns CDR1 MNHNS and CDR2 SASEGT. This CDR3 has 14 residues. The CDR3 bases are TGTGCCATCAGTCCCGGGACAGACGAATGTGGCTACACCTTC. Amino acid sequence: CAISPGTDECGYTF.

The chain couples TRBV7-9 to TRBJ2-1; D is possibly TRBD1 (5 bases). The V end lost 2 bases, the J end lost 8 bases, and 16 bases lay between the germline ends. Germline V gives CDR1 SEHNR, CDR2 FQNEAQ (reference sequence). The CDR3 totals 15 residues. The CDR3 spells CASSLRGTVGDEQFF. The CDR3 DNA sequence: TGTGCCAGCAGCTTAAGGGGAACAGTAGGCGATGAGCAGTTCTTC.

This clonotype has just a few counts. This chain joins TRBV28 and TRBJ2-3; no reliable D call. CDR3 size: 13 residues. From germline, CDR1 is MDHEN and CDR2 SYDVKM. Trimming removed 6 bases from V and 10 bases from J, with 17 bases in between. The CDR3 sequence: CASSHATAPAQYF. The CDR3 bases are TGTGCCAGCAGCCACGCGACTGCCCCTGCGCAGTATTTT.

The J gene is TRBJ1-1, the V gene TRBV6-9; 7 bases are shared with TRBD1. This CDR3 comprises 14 residues. Germline V gene sequence: CDR1 MNHGY, CDR2 SVAAGI. With V trimmed by 4 bases and J by 1 base, 3 bases remained unmatched. CDR3 coding DNA: TGTGCCAGCAGTTCGGGACAGAGGAACACTGAAGCTTTCTTT. Residues: CASSSGQRNTEAFF.